This T cell receptor (beta chain) was recovered during a study of T cell repertoires in cytomegalovirus infection. Germline-derived CDR1 and CDR2 are LNHDA and SQIVND (reference sequence). The length of the CDR3 is 12 residues. Trimming shortened V by 3 bases and J by 6 bases, and 8 bases separated the two germline ends. TCRdb redid the calling of the reads with MiXCR, one entry per CDR3 protein. The repertoire includes 250,000 or so distinct CDR3 sequences, 9% to 15% of them detected once, and 1.5% to 2% sits in the top ten. This clonotype was observed at least ten times. The sequence was obtained from a human donor in good health (CMV status not recorded). Some clones in this sample may be carry-over from other donors' samples. This rearrangement joins TRBV19 to TRBJ1-2; D perhaps matches TRBD1 (5 bases). Sequences were obtained from PBMCs. CDR3 residues: CASSMLGDGYTF. CDR3 sequence (DNA): TGTGCCAGTAGTATGTTGGGGGATGGCTACACCTTC. Full variable domain (remainder filled in from reference TRBV19 and TRBJ1-2): DGGITQSPKYLFRKEGQNVTLSCEQNLNHDAMYWYRQDPGQGLRLIYYSQIVNDFQKGDIAEGYSVSREKKESFPLTVTSAQKNPTAFYLCASSMLGDGYTFGSGTRLTVV.